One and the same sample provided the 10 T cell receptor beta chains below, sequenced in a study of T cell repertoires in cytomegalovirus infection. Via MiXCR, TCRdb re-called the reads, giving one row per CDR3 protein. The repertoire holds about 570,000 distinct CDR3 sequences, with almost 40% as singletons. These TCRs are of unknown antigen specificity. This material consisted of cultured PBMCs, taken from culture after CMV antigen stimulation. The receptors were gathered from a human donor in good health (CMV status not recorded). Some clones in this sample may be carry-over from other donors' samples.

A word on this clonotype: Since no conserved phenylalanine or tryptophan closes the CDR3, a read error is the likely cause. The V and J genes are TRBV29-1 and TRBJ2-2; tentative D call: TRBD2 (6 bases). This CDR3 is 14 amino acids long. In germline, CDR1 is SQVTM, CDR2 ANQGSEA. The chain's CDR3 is CSVEGGANTGKLFL. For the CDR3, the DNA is TGCAGCGTTGAGGGGGGAGCGAACACCGGGAAGCTGTTTCTT.

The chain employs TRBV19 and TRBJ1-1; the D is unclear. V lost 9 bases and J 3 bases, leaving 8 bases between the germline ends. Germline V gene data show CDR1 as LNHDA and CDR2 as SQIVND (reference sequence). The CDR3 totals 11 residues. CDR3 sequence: CASGWDTEAFF. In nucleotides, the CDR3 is TGTGCCAGCGGCTGGGACACTGAAGCTTTCTTT. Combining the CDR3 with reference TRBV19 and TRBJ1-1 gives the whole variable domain DGGITQSPKYLFRKEGQNVTLSCEQNLNHDAMYWYRQDPGQGLRLIYYSQIVNDFQKGDIAEGYSVSREKKESFPLTVTSAQKNPTAFYLCASGWDTEAFFGQGTRLTVV.

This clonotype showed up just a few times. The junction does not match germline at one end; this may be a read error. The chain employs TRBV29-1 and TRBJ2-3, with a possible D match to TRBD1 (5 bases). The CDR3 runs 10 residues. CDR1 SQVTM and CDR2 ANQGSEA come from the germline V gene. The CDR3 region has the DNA TGTGGGGCTGGCACAGATACGCAGTATTTT. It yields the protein CGAGTDTQYF.

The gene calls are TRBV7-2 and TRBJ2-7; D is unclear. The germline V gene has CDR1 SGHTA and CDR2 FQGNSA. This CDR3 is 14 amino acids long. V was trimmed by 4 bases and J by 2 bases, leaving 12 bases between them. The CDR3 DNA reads TGTGCCAGCAGCTCTAGTACCCTAGCCTACGAGCAGTACTTC. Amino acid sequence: CASSSSTLAYEQYF.

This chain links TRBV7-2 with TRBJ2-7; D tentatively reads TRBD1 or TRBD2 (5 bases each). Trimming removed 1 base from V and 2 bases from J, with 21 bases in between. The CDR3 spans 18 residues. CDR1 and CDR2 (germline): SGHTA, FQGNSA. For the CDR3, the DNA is TGTGCCAGCAGCTTAGATTTTGGGACCTCTTTAGGTACCTACGAGCAGTACTTC. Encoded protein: CASSLDFGTSLGTYEQYF. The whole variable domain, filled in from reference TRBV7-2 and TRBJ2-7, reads GAGVSQSPSNKVTEKGKDVELRCDPISGHTALYWYRQSLGQGLEFLIYFQGNSAPDKSGLPSDRFSAERTGGSVSTLTIQRTQQEDSAVYLCASSLDFGTSLGTYEQYFGPGTRLTVT.

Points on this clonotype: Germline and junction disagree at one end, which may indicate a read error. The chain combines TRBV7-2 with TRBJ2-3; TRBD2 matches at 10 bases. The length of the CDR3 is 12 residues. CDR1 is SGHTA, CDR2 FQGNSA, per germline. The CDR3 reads CASSVFSGGPTF. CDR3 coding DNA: TGTGCCAGCAGCGTTTTTAGCGGGGGGCCAACCTTT.

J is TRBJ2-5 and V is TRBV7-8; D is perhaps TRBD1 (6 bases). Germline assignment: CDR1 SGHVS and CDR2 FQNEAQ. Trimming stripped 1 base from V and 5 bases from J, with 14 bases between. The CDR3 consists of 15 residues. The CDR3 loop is CASSLGSGGRETQYF. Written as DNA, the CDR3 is TGTGCCAGCAGCTTAGGGTCTGGGGGCCGGGAGACCCAGTACTTC.

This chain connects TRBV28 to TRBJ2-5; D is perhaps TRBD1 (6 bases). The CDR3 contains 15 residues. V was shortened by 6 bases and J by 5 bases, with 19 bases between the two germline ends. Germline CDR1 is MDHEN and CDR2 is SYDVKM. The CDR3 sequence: CASSRGPRDMETQYF. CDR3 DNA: TGTGCCAGCAGCAGGGGCCCCAGGGATATGGAGACCCAGTACTTC.

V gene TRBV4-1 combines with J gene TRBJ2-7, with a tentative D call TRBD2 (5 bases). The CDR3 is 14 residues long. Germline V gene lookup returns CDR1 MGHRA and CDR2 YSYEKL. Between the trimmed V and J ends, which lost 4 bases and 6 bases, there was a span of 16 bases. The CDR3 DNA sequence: TGCGCCAGCAGCCCCGGGATTGCCTCTCTCGAGCAGTACTTC. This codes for CASSPGIASLEQYF.

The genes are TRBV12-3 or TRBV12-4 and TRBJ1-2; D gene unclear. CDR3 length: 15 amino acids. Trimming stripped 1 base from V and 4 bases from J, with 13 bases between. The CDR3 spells CASSLEEGSVYGYTF. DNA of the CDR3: TGTGCCAGCAGTTTAGAGGAAGGGTCTGTCTATGGCTACACCTTC.